Each of the 2 T cell receptor beta chains below was sequenced from the same sample in a study of shared clonotypes between healthy human individuals. Naive-designated CD8 cells lacked CD45RO, were positively enriched for CCR7, and omitted terminally differentiated effector memory CD45RA+ cells. The data were produced by immunoSEQ multiplex PCR, yet TCRdb's version contains in-frame clones alone and is incomplete. The table includes about 2,200,000 clones, about 92% detected once. The specimen was naive CD8+ T cells from PBMCs. The origin of the receptors is a man aged 18 to 29 in good health. Some clones in this sample may be carry-over from other donors' samples.

This chain uses TRBV9 with TRBJ2-7, with D possibly TRBD1 on 6 matching bases. CDR3 size: 14 residues. The V and J ends lost 0 bases and 7 bases respectively, with 14 bases between them. CDR1 SGDLS and CDR2 YYNGEE come from the germline V gene. The CDR3 DNA sequence: TGTGCCAGCAGCGTAGATGGACAGCTCGAGGAGCAGTACTTC. Translation: CASSVDGQLEEQYF.

The chain joins TRBV7-9 to TRBJ2-7; D is possibly TRBD1 (6 bases). V lost 6 bases to trimming and J lost 7 bases, with 16 bases between them. This CDR3 is built from 13 residues. CDR1 is SEHNR and CDR2 is FQNEAQ in the germline V gene (reference sequence). CDR3 amino acids: CASRYRDGAEQYF. Here the CDR3 DNA reads TGTGCCAGCAGGTACAGGGACGGCGCGGAGCAGTACTTC.